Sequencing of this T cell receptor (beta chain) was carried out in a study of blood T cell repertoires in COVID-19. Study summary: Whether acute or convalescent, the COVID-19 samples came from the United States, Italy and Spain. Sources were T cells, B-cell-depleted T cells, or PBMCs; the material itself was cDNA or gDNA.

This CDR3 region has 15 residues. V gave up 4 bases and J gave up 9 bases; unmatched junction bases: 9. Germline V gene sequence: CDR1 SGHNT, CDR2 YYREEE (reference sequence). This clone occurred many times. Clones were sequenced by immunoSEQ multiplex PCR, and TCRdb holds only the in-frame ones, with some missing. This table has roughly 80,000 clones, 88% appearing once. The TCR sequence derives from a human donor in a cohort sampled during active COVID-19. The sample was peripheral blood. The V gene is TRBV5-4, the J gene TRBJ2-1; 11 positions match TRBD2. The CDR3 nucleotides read TGTGCCAGCAGCGGGCGACTAGCGGGACGTATTGAGCAGTTCTTC. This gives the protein CASSGRLAGRIEQFF.